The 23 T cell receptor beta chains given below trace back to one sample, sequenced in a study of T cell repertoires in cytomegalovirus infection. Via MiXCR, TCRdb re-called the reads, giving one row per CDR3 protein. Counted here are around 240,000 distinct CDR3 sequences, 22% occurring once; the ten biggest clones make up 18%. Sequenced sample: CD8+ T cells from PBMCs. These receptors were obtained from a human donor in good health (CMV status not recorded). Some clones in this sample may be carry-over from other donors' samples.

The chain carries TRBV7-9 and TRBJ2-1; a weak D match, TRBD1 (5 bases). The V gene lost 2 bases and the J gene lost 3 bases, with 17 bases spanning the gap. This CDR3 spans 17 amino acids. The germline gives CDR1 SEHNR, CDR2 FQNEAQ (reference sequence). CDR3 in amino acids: CASSLPSPRGGYNEQFF. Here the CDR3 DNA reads TGTGCCAGCAGCTTACCATCCCCAAGGGGTGGCTACAATGAGCAGTTCTTC.

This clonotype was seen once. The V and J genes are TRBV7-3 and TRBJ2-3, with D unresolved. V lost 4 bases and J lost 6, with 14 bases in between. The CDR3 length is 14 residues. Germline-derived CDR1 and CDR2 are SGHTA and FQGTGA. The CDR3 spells CASSSTRPGDTQYF. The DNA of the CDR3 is TGTGCCAGCAGCTCCACCCGCCCTGGGGATACGCAGTATTTT.

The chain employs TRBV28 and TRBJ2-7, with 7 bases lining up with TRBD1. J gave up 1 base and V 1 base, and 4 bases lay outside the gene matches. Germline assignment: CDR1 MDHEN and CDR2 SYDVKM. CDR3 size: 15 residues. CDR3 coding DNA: TGTGCCAGCAGTTTATCAGGGACAGTGTCCTACGAGCAGTACTTC. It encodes CASSLSGTVSYEQYF. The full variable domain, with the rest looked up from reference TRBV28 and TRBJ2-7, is DVKVTQSSRYLVKRTGEKVFLECVQDMDHENMFWYRQDPGLGLRLIYFSYDVKMKEKGDIPEGYSVSREKKERFSLILESASTNQTSMYLCASSLSGTVSYEQYFGPGTRLTVT.

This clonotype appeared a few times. The CDR3 sequence: CASSLVGLAAYNEQFF. CDR3 DNA: TGTGCCAGCAGCTTAGTAGGGCTAGCGGCTTACAATGAGCAGTTCTTC. The gene calls are TRBV7-8 and TRBJ2-1; 7 bases line up with TRBD2. Germline CDR1 reads SGHVS; CDR2 reads FQNEAQ. V gave up 1 base and J gave up 4 bases; unmatched junction bases: 7. The CDR3 runs 16 residues.

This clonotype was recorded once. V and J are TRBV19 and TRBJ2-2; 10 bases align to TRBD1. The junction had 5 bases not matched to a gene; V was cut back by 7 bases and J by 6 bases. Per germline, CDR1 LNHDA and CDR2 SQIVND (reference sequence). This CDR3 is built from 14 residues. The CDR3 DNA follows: TGTGCCAGTACCATAGGACAGGGGGCCGGGGAGCTGTTTTTT. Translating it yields CASTIGQGAGELFF.

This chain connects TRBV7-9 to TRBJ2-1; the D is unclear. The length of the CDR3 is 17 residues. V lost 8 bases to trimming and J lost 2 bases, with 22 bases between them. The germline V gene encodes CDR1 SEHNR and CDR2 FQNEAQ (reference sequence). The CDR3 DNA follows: TGTGCCAGCGCGTTCGCCACTATCCCACCCCCCTACAATGAGCAGTTCTTC. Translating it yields CASAFATIPPPYNEQFF.

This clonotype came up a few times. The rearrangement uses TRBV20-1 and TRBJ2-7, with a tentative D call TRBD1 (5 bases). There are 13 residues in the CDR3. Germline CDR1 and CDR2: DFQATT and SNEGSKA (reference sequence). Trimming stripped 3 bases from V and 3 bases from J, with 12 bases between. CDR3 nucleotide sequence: TGCAGTGCTAGGCCCCCTGACAGCTACGAGCAGTACTTC. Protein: CSARPPDSYEQYF.

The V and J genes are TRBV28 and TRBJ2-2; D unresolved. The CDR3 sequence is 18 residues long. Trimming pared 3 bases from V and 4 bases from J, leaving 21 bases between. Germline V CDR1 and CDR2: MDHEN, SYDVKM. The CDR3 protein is CASSFLRVGWARTGELFF. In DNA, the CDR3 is TGTGCCAGCAGTTTCCTAAGGGTCGGGTGGGCTCGCACCGGGGAGCTGTTTTTT.

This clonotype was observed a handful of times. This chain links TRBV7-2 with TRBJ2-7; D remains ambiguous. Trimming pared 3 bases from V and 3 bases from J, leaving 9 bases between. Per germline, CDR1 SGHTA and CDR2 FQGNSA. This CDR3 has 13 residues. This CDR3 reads CASSFSGLYEQYF. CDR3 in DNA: TGTGCCAGCAGCTTTTCGGGTCTCTACGAGCAGTACTTC.

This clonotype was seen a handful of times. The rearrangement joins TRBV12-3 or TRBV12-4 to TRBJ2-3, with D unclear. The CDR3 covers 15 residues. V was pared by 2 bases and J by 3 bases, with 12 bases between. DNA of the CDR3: TGTGCCAGCAGTTTATACGGTGGGGTGACAGATACGCAGTATTTT. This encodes CASSLYGGVTDTQYF.

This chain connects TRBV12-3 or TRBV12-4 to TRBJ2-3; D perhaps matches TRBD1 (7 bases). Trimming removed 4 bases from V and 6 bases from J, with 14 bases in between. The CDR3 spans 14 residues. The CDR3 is CASSSTSGGDTQYF. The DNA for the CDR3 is TGTGCCAGCAGTTCCACGTCAGGGGGGGATACGCAGTATTTT.

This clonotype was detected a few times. CDR3 in DNA: TGTGCCAGCAGAGGTCCCAACAGGGGGAATAGCAATCAGCCCCAGCATTTT. Its protein product is CASRGPNRGNSNQPQHF. V is TRBV2 and J is TRBJ1-5; 8 nucleotides match TRBD1. V was clipped by 6 bases and J by 0 bases; unmatched bases: 10. This CDR3 is 17 amino acids long. Germline V gene data show CDR1 as SNHLY and CDR2 as FYNNEI.

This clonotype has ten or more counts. DNA of the CDR3: TGCAGTGCTAGATCTTACAGGGGGTTCCAAGAGACCCAGTACTTC. Its protein product is CSARSYRGFQETQYF. The chain couples TRBV20-1 to TRBJ2-5; 8 nucleotides line up with TRBD1. The J segment lost 1 base and the V segment lost 2 bases, leaving 6 bases of the junction unmatched. Germline V CDR1 and CDR2: DFQATT, SNEGSKA (reference sequence). The CDR3 length is 15 residues.

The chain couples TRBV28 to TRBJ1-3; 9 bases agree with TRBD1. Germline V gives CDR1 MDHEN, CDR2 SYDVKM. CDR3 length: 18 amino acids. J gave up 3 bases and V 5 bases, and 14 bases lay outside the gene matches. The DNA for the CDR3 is TGTGCCAGCAGTCTTCGAACAGGGGGCTTTAACATTGGAAACACCATATATTTT. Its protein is CASSLRTGGFNIGNTIYF.

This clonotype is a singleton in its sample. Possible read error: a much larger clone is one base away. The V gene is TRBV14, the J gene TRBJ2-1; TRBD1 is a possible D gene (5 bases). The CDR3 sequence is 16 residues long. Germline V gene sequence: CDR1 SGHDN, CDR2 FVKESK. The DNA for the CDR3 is TGTGCCAGCAGCCAGACCGACAGAAAATCCTACAATGAGCAGCTCTTC. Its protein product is CASSQTDRKSYNEQLF.

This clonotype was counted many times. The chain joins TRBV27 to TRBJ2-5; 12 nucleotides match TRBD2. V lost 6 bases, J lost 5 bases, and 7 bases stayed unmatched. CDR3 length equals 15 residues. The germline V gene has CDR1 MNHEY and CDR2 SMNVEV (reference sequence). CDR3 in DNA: TGTGCCAGCAGCCCTGGACTAGCGGGGAAGGAGACCCAGTACTTC. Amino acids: CASSPGLAGKETQYF.

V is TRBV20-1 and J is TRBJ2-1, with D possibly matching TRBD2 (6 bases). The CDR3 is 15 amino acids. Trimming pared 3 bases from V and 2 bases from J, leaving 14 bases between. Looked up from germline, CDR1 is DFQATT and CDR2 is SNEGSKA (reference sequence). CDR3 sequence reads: CSARPLGGPYNEQFF. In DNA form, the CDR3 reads TGCAGTGCTAGGCCCCTGGGGGGTCCCTACAATGAGCAGTTCTTC.

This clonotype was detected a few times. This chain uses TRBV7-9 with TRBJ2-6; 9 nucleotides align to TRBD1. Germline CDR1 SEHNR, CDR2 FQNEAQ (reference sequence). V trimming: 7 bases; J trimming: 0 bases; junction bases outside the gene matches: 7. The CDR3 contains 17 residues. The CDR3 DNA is TGTGCCAGCACTTACCGGGACAGGGTCTCTGGGGCCAACGTCCTGACTTTC. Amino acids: CASTYRDRVSGANVLTF.

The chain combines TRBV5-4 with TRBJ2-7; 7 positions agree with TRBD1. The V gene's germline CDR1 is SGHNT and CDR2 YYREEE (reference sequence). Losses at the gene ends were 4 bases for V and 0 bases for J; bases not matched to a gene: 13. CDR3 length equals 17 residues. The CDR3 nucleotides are TGTGCCAGCAGCCCCCACTCGACAGGGAAGAGCTCCTACGAGCAGTACTTC. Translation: CASSPHSTGKSSYEQYF.

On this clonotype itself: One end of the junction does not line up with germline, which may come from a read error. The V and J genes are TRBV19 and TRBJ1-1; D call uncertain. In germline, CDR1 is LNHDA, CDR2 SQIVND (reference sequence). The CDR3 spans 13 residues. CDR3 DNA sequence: TGTGCCAGTAGTATTTACATGAACACTAAAGCTTTCTTT. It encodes CASSIYMNTKAFF.

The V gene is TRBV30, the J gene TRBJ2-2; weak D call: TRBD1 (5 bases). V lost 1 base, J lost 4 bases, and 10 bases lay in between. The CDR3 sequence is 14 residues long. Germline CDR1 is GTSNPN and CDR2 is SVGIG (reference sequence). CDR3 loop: CAWSDLRATGELFF. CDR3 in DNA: TGTGCCTGGAGTGATCTCAGGGCCACCGGGGAGCTGTTTTTT.

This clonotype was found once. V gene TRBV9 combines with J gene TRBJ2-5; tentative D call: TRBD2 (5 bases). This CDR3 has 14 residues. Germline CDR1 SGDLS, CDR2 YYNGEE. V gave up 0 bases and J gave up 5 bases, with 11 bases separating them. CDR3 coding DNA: TGTGCCAGCAGCGTAGGACTACCCCAGGAGACCCAGTACTTC. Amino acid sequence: CASSVGLPQETQYF.

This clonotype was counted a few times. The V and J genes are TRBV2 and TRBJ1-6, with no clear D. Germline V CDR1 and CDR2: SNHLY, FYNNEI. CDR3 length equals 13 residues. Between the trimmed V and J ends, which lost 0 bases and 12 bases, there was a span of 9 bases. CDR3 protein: CASSEAGEGPLHF. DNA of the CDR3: TGTGCCAGCAGTGAAGCGGGTGAGGGACCCCTCCACTTT. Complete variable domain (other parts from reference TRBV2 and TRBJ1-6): EPEVTQTPSHQVTQMGQEVILRCVPISNHLYFYWYRQILGQKVEFLVSFYNNEISEKSEIFDDQFSVERPDGSNFTLKIRSTKLEDSAMYFCASSEAGEGPLHFGNGTRLTVT.